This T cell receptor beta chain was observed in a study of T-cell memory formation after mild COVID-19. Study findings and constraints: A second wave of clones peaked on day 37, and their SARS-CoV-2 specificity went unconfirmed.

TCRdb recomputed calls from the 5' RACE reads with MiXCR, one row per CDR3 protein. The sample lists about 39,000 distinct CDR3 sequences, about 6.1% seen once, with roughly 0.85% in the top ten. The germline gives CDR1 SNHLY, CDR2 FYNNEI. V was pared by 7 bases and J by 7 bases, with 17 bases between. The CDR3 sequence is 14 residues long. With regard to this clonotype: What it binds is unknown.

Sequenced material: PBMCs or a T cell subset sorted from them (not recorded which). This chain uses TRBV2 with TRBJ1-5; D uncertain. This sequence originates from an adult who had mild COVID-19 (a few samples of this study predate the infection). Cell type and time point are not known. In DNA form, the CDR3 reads TGTGCCAGCAACCAAGTCCAGGTTGGACAGCCCCAGCATTTT. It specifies CASNQVQVGQPQHF.